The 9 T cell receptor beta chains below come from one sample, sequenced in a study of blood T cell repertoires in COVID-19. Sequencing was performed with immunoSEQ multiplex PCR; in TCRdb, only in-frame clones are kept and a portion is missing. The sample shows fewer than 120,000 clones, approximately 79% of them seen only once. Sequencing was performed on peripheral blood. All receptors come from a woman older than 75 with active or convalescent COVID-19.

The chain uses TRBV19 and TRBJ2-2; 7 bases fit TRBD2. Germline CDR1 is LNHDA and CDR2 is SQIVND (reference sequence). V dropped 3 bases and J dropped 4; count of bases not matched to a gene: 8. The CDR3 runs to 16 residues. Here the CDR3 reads CASSMSGSGLTGELFF. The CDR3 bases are TGTGCCAGTAGTATGTCTGGTAGCGGGCTCACCGGGGAGCTGTTTTTT.

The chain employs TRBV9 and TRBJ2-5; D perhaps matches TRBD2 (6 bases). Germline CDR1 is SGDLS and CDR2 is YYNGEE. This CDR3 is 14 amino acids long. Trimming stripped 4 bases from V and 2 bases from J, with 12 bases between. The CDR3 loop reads CASSPGLSQETQYF. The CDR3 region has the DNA TGTGCCAGCAGCCCAGGACTATCTCAAGAGACCCAGTACTTC.

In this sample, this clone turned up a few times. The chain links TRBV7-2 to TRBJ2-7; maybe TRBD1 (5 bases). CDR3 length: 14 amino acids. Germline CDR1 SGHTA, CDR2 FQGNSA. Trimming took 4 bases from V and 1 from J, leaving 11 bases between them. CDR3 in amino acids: CASSSLTDSYEQYF. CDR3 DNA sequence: TGTGCCAGCAGCTCCTTGACAGATTCCTACGAGCAGTACTTC.

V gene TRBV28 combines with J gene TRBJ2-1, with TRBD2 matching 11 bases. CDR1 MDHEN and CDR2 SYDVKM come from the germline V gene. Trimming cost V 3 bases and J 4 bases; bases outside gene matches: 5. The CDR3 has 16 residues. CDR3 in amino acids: CASSFRRTSGYNEQFF. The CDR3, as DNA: TGTGCCAGCAGTTTTAGGCGGACTAGCGGGTACAATGAGCAGTTCTTC.

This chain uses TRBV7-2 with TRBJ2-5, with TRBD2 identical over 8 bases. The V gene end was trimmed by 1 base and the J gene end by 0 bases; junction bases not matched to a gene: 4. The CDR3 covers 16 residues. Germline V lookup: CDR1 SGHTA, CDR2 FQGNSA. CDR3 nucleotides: TGTGCCAGCAGCTTAGGTAGACTAGCGTACCAAGAGACCCAGTACTTC. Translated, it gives CASSLGRLAYQETQYF.

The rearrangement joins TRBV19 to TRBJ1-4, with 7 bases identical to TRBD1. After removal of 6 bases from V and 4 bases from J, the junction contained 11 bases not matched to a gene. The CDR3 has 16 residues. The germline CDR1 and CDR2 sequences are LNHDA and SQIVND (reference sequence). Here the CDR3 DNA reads TGTGCCAGTAGCAATACCCGACAGGGATATAATGAAAAACTGTTTTTT. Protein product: CASSNTRQGYNEKLFF.

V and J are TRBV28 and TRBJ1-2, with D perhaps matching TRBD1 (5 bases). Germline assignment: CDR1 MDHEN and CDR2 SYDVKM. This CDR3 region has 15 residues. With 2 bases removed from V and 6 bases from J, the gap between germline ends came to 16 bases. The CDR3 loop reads CASSLTLRTRDGYTF. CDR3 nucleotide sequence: TGTGCCAGCAGTTTAACTCTTAGGACCAGGGATGGCTACACCTTC.

Written as DNA, the CDR3 is TGTGCCAGCAGCTTAGCCCGGGACAATGCCTACGAGCAGTACTTC. Translation gives CASSLARDNAYEQYF. The V call is TRBV13, the J call TRBJ2-7, with D perhaps TRBD1 (6 bases). Germline V lookup: CDR1 PRHDT, CDR2 FYEKMQ (reference sequence). V lost 1 base and J lost 2, with 12 bases in between. The CDR3 loop spans 15 amino acids. The full variable domain, its missing parts supplied by reference TRBV13 and TRBJ2-7, is AAGVIQSPRHLIKEKRETATLKCYPIPRHDTVYWYQQGPGQDPQFLISFYEKMQSDKGSIPDRFSAQQFSDYHSELNMSSLELGDSALYFCASSLARDNAYEQYFGPGTRLTVT.

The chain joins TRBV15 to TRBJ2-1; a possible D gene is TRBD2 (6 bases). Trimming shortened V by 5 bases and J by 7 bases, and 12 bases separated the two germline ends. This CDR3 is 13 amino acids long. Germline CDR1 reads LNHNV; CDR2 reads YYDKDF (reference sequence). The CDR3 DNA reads TGTGCCACCAGCCCCGGGACTTTGAATGAGCAGTTCTTC. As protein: CATSPGTLNEQFF.